The 20 T cell receptor beta chains given below trace back to one sample, sequenced in a study of cytomegalovirus exposure and HLA in healthy donors. It was with 60 Vbeta and 13 Jbeta primers that the PCR ran. The assay was immunoSEQ multiplex PCR, and TCRdb's table has in-frame clones only and misses some. The sample includes roughly 130,000 clones, 65% to 75% of them seen just once. The sample consisted of PBMCs. These receptors originate from a man aged 40-55 years in good health and CMV-seropositive.

As regards this clone: This specimen includes other DNA sequences encoding the same CDR3. The chain combines TRBV27 with TRBJ1-6; 7 bases line up with TRBD1. The V gene's germline CDR1 is MNHEY and CDR2 SMNVEV (reference sequence). The CDR3 has 15 amino acids. J gave up 8 bases and V 4 bases, and 8 bases lay outside the gene matches. CDR3 amino acids: CASSSQDRPDSPLHF. The CDR3 DNA sequence: TGTGCCAGCAGTTCCCAGGACAGGCCTGATTCACCCCTCCACTTT.

This chain connects TRBV19 to TRBJ2-3, with 8 bases lining up with TRBD2. V dropped 7 bases and J dropped 11; count of bases not matched to a gene: 8. The CDR3 covers 12 residues. Germline V gene data show CDR1 as LNHDA and CDR2 as SQIVND (reference sequence). CDR3 protein: CASISAGTRQYF. CDR3 coding DNA: TGTGCCAGTATTTCAGCCGGGACTAGGCAGTATTTT.

The chain couples TRBV2 to TRBJ2-1, with 13 bases aligning to TRBD2. Trimming at V came to 7 bases and at J to 4 bases, leaving 4 bases not matched to a gene. There are 15 residues in the CDR3. CDR1 SNHLY and CDR2 FYNNEI come from the germline V gene. The CDR3 region has the DNA TGTGCCAGCACCACGGGACTAGCGGGATACAATGAGCAGTTCTTC. Its translation is CASTTGLAGYNEQFF.

Only a few counts were recorded for this clone. The chain has TRBV7-6 and TRBJ2-5, with a possible D match to TRBD2 (6 bases). The J call is in doubt because the DNA end fits TRBJ2-7 better. Germline V lookup: CDR1 SGHVS, CDR2 FNYEAQ. There are 14 residues in the CDR3. The CDR3 loop reads CASSPGTGRYEQYF. In DNA form, the CDR3 reads TGTGCCAGCAGCCCCGGGACGGGGAGGTACGAGCAGTACTTC.

Worth noting for this clone: At one of its ends the junction is not consistent with the germline gene, which may arise from a read error. V usage is TRBV7-9 and J usage is TRBJ2-5, with 7 bases matching TRBD1. CDR1 is SEHNR and CDR2 is FQNEAQ in the germline V gene (reference sequence). The CDR3 runs to 16 residues. CDR3 nucleotides: TGTTCCAGCAGCTCCCCTTGGGACAGTAAACAAGAGACCCAGTACTTC. Translation: CSSSSPWDSKQETQYF.

The chain uses TRBV19 and TRBJ2-7; D unclear. V lost 1 base to trimming and J lost 1 base, with 8 bases between them. The CDR3 spans 14 residues. CDR1 is LNHDA and CDR2 is SQIVND in the germline V gene (reference sequence). CDR3 nucleotide sequence: TGTGCCAGTAGTATAGTTGGCGGTTCCTACGAGCAGTACTTC. The encoded protein is CASSIVGGSYEQYF.

The chain carries TRBV29-1 and TRBJ1-6; 9 positions agree with TRBD1. This CDR3 comprises 13 residues. Germline CDR1 and CDR2: SQVTM and ANQGSEA. V lost 5 bases to trimming and J lost 12 bases; unmatched junction nucleotides: 8. CDR3 bases: TGCAGCGTTTCCCCGGGACAGGGCAGACCCCTCCACTTT. Translated, it gives CSVSPGQGRPLHF. The whole variable domain, remainder taken from reference TRBV29-1 and TRBJ1-6, is SAVISQKPSRDICQRGTSLTIQCQVDSQVTMMFWYRQQPGQSLTLIATANQGSEATYESGFVIDKFPISRPNLTFSTLTVSNMSPEDSSIYLCSVSPGQGRPLHFGNGTRLTVT.

This chain uses TRBV2 with TRBJ1-5; D might be TRBD1 (6 bases). The V gene lost 7 bases and the J gene lost 0 bases, with 16 bases spanning the gap. Germline V gene lookup returns CDR1 SNHLY and CDR2 FYNNEI. The CDR3 spans 16 residues. DNA of the CDR3: TGTGCCAGCACCCTCCGGGACAAGGTTAGCAATCAGCCCCAGCATTTT. As protein: CASTLRDKVSNQPQHF.

This clone was counted a few times. The genes are TRBV6-1 and TRBJ1-6; 8 bases fit TRBD1. Trimming cost V 6 bases and J 9 bases; bases outside gene matches: 10. The CDR3 consists of 15 residues. Germline V lookup: CDR1 MNHNS, CDR2 SASEGT. CDR3 region: CASRPEGDRPSPLHF. The CDR3 DNA follows: TGTGCCAGCAGGCCAGAGGGGGACAGGCCTTCACCCCTCCACTTT.

The V gene is TRBV7-6, the J gene TRBJ2-7; the D is unclear. This CDR3 contains 14 residues. CDR1 is SGHVS, CDR2 FNYEAQ, per germline. Trimming removed 4 bases at V and 5 bases at J, with 15 bases between. In nucleotides, the CDR3 is TGTGCCAGCAGCTCAACACCCATTAGCCACGAGCAGTACTTC. It codes for CASSSTPISHEQYF. Complete variable domain (other parts from reference TRBV7-6 and TRBJ2-7): GAGVSQSPRYKVTKRGQDVALRCDPISGHVSLYWYRQALGQGPEFLTYFNYEAQQDKSGLPNDRFSAERPEGSISTLTIQRTEQRDSAMYRCASSSTPISHEQYFGPGTRLTVT.

The V gene is TRBV11-2, the J gene TRBJ2-2; D unresolved. V was pared by 5 bases and J by 2 bases, with 15 bases between. This CDR3 spans 16 amino acids. Per germline, CDR1 SGHAT and CDR2 FQNNGV. CDR3 protein: CASSKGGRPNTGELFF. The CDR3 DNA is TGTGCCAGCAGCAAAGGTGGCAGGCCAAACACCGGGGAGCTGTTTTTT.

The chain links TRBV23-1 to TRBJ2-7, with 9 positions matching TRBD2. TRBV23-1 is flagged as an ORF with uncertain function. Losses at the gene ends were 4 bases for V and 3 bases for J; bases not matched to a gene: 13. The CDR3 sequence is 17 residues long. The CDR3 here is CASSPPRLAVFNYEQYF. The CDR3 DNA follows: TGCGCCAGCAGTCCCCCCCGACTAGCGGTTTTTAACTACGAGCAGTACTTC.

CDR3 residues: CASSRQEGAYEQYF. The DNA of the CDR3 is TGTGCCAGTAGCCGACAGGAAGGGGCCTACGAGCAGTACTTC. The genes are TRBV19 and TRBJ2-7, with TRBD1 as a possible D gene (6 bases). The CDR3 totals 14 residues. Germline-derived CDR1 and CDR2 are LNHDA and SQIVND (reference sequence). Trimming removed 6 bases at V and 2 bases at J, with 14 bases between.

V and J are TRBV4-2 and TRBJ1-4; a possible D gene is TRBD1 (5 bases). Trimming cost V 9 bases and J 8 bases, with 13 bases left between them. CDR3 size: 12 residues. The germline CDR1 and CDR2 sequences are LGHNA and YNFKEQ. The chain's CDR3 is CASTTGREKLFF. In DNA form, the CDR3 reads TGTGCCAGTACCACAGGAAGAGAAAAACTGTTTTTT.

The chain combines TRBV7-9 with TRBJ2-5, with D possibly TRBD1 on 5 matching bases. CDR1 and CDR2 from the germline V gene are SEHNR and FQNEAQ (reference sequence). The CDR3 extends over 13 amino acids. Trimming stripped 5 bases from V and 5 bases from J, with 12 bases between. The CDR3 DNA follows: TGTGCCAGCAGCGTCGCAGGGCGGGAGACCCAGTACTTC. Its translation is CASSVAGRETQYF.

There are a few counts of this clone. The chain uses TRBV19 and TRBJ1-4; perhaps TRBD1 as D (5 bases). The CDR3 has 14 amino acids. The ends were cut back, 5 bases at V and 0 bases at J, with 7 bases in the middle. Germline lookup yields CDR1 LNHDA and CDR2 SQIVND (reference sequence). CDR3 bases: TGTGCCAGTAGTCGGGGGACAACTAATGAAAAACTGTTTTTT. Translating it yields CASSRGTTNEKLFF.

This clone has only a few counts. Other nucleotide sequences from this sample produce the same CDR3. CDR3 DNA: TGTGCCAGCAGTTACGTTGGCGGGCCCCAGCATTTT. It codes for CASSYVGGPQHF. V usage is TRBV6-5 and J usage is TRBJ1-5; D remains unclear. There are 12 residues in the CDR3. V lost 2 bases and J 9 bases, leaving 8 bases between the germline ends. The V gene's germline CDR1 is MNHEY and CDR2 SVGAGI.

This clone came up a few times. V usage is TRBV5-1 and J usage is TRBJ2-6, with TRBD2 as a possible D gene (5 bases). The CDR3 contains 16 residues. Germline CDR1 reads SGHRS; CDR2 reads YFSETQ. The V end lost 0 bases, the J end lost 2 bases, and 9 bases lay between the germline ends. CDR3 sequence: CASSLASGTGANVLTF. In DNA, the CDR3 is TGCGCCAGCAGCTTGGCGTCGGGGACTGGGGCCAACGTCCTGACTTTC.

This clone was seen only a few times. The V and J genes are TRBV18 and TRBJ1-2; a possible D gene is TRBD1 (5 bases). Germline CDR1 KGHSH, CDR2 LQKENI. V was clipped by 1 base and J by 5 bases, with 8 bases between them. CDR3 size: 13 residues. CDR3: CASSPQQEYGYTF. CDR3 nucleotide sequence: TGTGCCAGCTCACCACAACAGGAGTATGGCTACACCTTC.

The rearrangement joins TRBV10-3 to TRBJ2-1; 11 bases fit TRBD2. V gave up 6 bases and J gave up 1 base; unmatched junction bases: 14. CDR3 size: 19 residues. Germline V CDR1 and CDR2: ENHRY, SYGVKD. This CDR3 is CAISIGRLAGGPSYNEQFF. Here the CDR3 DNA reads TGTGCCATCAGCATCGGGAGGCTAGCGGGGGGTCCATCCTACAATGAGCAGTTCTTC.